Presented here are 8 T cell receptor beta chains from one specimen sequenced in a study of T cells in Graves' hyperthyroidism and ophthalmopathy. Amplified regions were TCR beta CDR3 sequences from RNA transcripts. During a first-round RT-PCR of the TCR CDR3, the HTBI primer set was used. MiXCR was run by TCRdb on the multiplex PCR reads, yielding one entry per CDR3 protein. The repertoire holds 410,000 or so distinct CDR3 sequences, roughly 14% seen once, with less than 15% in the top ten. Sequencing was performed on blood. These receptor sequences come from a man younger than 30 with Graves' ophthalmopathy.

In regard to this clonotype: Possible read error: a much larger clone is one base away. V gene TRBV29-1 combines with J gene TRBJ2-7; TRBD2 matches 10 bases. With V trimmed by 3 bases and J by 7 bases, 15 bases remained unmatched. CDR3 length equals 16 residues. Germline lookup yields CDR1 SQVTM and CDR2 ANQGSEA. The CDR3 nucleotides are TGCAGCGTTGATCCAGGTCGGCTAGCGGGAGTGCGTGAGCAGTACTTC. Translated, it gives CSVDPGRLAGVREQYF.

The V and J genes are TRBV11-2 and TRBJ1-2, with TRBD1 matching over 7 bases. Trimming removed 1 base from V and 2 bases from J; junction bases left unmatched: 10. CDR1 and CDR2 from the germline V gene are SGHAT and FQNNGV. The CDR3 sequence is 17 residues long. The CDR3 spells CASSLVSGQWENYGYTF. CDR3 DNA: TGTGCCAGCAGCTTAGTATCGGGACAGTGGGAAAACTATGGCTACACCTTC.

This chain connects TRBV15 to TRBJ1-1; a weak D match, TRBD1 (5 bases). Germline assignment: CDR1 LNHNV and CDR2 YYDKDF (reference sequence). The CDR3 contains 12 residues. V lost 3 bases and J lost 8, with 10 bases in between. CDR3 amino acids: CATSRGPREAFF. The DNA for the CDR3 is TGTGCCACCAGCAGGGGACCGCGAGAAGCTTTCTTT.

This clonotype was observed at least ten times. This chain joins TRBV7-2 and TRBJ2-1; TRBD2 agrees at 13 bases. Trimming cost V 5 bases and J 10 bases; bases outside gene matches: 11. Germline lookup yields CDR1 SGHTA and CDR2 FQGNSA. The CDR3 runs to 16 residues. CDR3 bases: TGTGCCAGCAGCCTCCGGACTAGCGGGGGATCGGTCGAGCAGTTCTTC. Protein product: CASSLRTSGGSVEQFF.

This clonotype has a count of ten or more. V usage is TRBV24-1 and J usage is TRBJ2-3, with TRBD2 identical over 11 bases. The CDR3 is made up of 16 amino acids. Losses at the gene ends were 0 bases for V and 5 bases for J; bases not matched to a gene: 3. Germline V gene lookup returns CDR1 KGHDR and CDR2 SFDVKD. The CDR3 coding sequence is TGTGCCACCAGTGATTTGAAGACTAGCGGGGAAGATACGCAGTATTTT. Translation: CATSDLKTSGEDTQYF.

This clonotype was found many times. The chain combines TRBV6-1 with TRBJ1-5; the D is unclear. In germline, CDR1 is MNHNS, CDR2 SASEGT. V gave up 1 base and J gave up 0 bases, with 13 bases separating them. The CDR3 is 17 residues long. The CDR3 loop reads CASSEGLVAYSNQPQHF. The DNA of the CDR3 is TGTGCCAGCAGTGAAGGGTTGGTGGCCTATAGCAATCAGCCCCAGCATTTT.

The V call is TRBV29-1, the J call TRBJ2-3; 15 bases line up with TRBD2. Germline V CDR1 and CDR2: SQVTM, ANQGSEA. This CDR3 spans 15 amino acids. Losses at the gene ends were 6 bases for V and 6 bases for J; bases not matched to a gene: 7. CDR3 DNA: TGCAGCGTAGATGGGACTAGCGGGGGGATGGATACGCAGTATTTT. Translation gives CSVDGTSGGMDTQYF.

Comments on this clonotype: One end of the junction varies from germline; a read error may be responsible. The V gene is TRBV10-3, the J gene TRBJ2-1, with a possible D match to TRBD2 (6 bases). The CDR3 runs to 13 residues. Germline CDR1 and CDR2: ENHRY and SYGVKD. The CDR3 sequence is CAITLGAGNERFF. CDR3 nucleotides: TGTGCCATCACCCTAGGGGCGGGGAATGAGCGGTTCTTC.